One TCR beta chain is described in this entry. The target antigen is unknown. The sample is drawn from a study of cytomegalovirus exposure and HLA in healthy donors. Study results and limitations: Researchers counted 180 or so TCR beta chains as cytomegalovirus-associated. Confirmation was obtained in vitro that a few CMV-associated chains are specific for CMV antigens. A later analysis found first-cohort TCR clusters tended to co-occur in the 130 or so validation repertoires. The dataset shows that most TCR sequences were rare, while some public TCRs occurred in many donors.

The CDR3 is made up of 16 amino acids. CDR1 is SNHLY, CDR2 FYNNEI, per germline. Trimming removed 6 bases from V and 2 bases from J, with 19 bases in between. The table came from immunoSEQ multiplex PCR; TCRdb's copy has only in-frame clones and leaves some out. The sample has 250,000 to 350,000 clones, approximately 88% seen once. This TCR was sampled from a man aged 30-40 years in good health and CMV-seronegative. The sample was PBMCs. The chain joins TRBV2 to TRBJ1-1; the D gene is possibly TRBD1 (5 bases). CDR3 nucleotide sequence: TGTGCCAGCAGCATCCGAAGACAGCGAGTTAACACTGAAGCTTTCTTT. Protein product: CASSIRRQRVNTEAFF.